This is a list of T cell receptor beta chains from one sample in a study of cytomegalovirus exposure and HLA in healthy donors. Sequencing was performed with immunoSEQ multiplex PCR; in TCRdb, only in-frame clones are kept and a portion is missing. The sample shows 120,000 to 150,000 clones, about 72% of them seen only once. The sample was PBMCs. These receptor sequences come from a man aged 35 to 55 in good health and CMV-seronegative. The CDR3 runs from the conserved cysteine through the conserved F or W. The order of the fields is D gene, V gene, J gene, CDR3 protein. D genes are given only for firm matches.

TRBD2	TRBV7-9	TRBJ2-1	CASTRPTSGSYNEQFF
TRBD1	TRBV6-5	NA	CASRAGGQYEQYF
NA	TRBV10-3	TRBJ2-7	CATGTGSYEQYF
NA	TRBV7-3	TRBJ1-6	CASSLLGRDNSPLHF
TRBD1	TRBV6-6	TRBJ2-7	CASTGQASYEQYF
TRBD1	TRBV19	TRBJ2-2	CASQTGGFRGELFF
NA	TRBV4-1	TRBJ2-5	CASSQGGQNPYKTPETQYF
NA	TRBV18	TRBJ2-4	CASSLSGQTKNIQYF
TRBD2	TRBV7-9	TRBJ2-3	CASSFAGVRDTQYF
TRBD2	TRBV7-9	TRBJ2-1	CASSLLGGRLDNEQFF
TRBD1	TRBV27	TRBJ1-4	CASSTSRGGAYEKLFF
TRBD2	TRBV9	TRBJ2-7	CASSVEGLAGVYEQYF
NA	TRBV10-1	TRBJ2-7	CASSDIAGQGYEQYF
TRBD1	TRBV30	TRBJ1-5	CAWSGTGVFQPQHF
TRBD1	TRBV5-4	TRBJ1-1	CASSGGQGAGTEASF
TRBD2	TRBV15	TRBJ2-5	CATSVGRAVETQYF
NA	TRBV28	TRBJ2-5	CASSFLAYDRETQYF
TRBD1	TRBV28	TRBJ1-5	CASSPAGGFDNQPQHF
NA	TRBV7-2	TRBJ1-1	CASSLEAREESEAFF
NA	TRBV1	TRBJ1-1	CTSSQDPPQGAFF
NA	TRBV30	TRBJ1-2	CAWTATLANYGYTF
NA	TRBV27	TRBJ1-4	CASSSTGDEEKLFF
TRBD2	TRBV4-1	TRBJ2-3	CASSLISGGNTDTQYF
NA	TRBV19	TRBJ1-6	CASSISGSSYNSPLHF
TRBD1	TRBV10-3	TRBJ2-3	CATRDRETSTDTQYF
TRBD1	TRBV5-5	TRBJ1-5	CASSGQGEFQPQHF
TRBD2	TRBV27	TRBJ2-5	CASSLRLAGYGETQYF
TRBD2	TRBV5-1	TRBJ2-1	CASSLDLLAGVTYNEQFF
NA	TRBV7-2	TRBJ2-2	CASSLALSGGELFF
NA	TRBV30	TRBJ2-3	CAWSRQPADTQYF